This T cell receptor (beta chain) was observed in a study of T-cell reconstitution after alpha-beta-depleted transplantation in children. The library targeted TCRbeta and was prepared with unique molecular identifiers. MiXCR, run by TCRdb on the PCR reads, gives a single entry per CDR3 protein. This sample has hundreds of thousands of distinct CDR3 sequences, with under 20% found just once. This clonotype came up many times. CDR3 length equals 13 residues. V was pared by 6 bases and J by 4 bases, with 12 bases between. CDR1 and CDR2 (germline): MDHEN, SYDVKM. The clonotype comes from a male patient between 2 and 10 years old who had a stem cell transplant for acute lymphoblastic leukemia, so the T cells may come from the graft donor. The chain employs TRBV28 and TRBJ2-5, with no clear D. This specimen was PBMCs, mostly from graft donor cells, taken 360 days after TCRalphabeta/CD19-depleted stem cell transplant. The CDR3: CASSLARLETQYF. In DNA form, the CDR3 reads TGTGCCAGCAGCCTCGCCCGTTTAGAGACCCAGTACTTC.